Listed below are T cell receptor beta chains from one sample, sequenced in a study of T cells in Graves' hyperthyroidism and ophthalmopathy. Each CDR3 protein is one row after TCRdb ran MiXCR on the multiplex PCR reads. The sample includes hundreds of thousands of distinct CDR3 sequences, less than 25% of them seen just once. The sequencing input was blood. The receptors originated from a young man with Graves' ophthalmopathy. The conserved cysteine and the conserved F or W are not part of the CDR3 here. Each record gives: J gene, V gene, CDR3 protein.

TRBJ1-1	TRBV29-1	SAQGVEGTEAF
TRBJ1-1	TRBV7-9	ASSFAGGQREAF
TRBJ2-7	TRBV27	ASGTSGWTYEQY
TRBJ2-5	TRBV29-1	SVDGQTQETQY
TRBJ1-6	TRBV7-3	ASSLTVGYNSPLH
TRBJ2-7	TRBV10-3	AISAAGTTYEQY
TRBJ2-1	TRBV2	ASRNGFDNEQF
TRBJ1-5	TRBV2	ASSETDPYYQPQH
TRBJ1-5	TRBV10-3	AISDLGNQPQH
TRBJ1-3	TRBV12-3/TRBV12-4	ASSSPGSGNTIY
TRBJ2-7	TRBV5-1	ASSRLAGPFSYEQY
TRBJ2-6	TRBV2	ASSDRLSGANVLT
TRBJ2-7	TRBV28	ASSFGAGQNLDLTHEQY
TRBJ2-2	TRBV20-1	SASVGGPNTGELF
TRBJ2-3	TRBV28	ASRRDRSPDTQY
TRBJ2-3	TRBV5-6	ASSTRLAGGINRTDTQY